Listed below are T cell receptor beta chains from one sample, sequenced in a study of shared clonotypes between healthy human individuals. Data came from immunoSEQ multiplex PCR; TCRdb stores just in-frame clones and leaves some out. The sample consists of fewer than 3 million clones, 80% to 95% of them appearing once. Sequencing was carried out using naive CD4+ T cells from PBMCs. The receptors were gathered from a young man in good health. Some clones in this sample may be carry-over from other donors' samples. Each CDR3 is given with its conserved first and last residue. The D gene is left open where the match is weak. Only some rows state a clone size, as once, few, many or a class for expanded clones.

v_call: TRBV5-1
j_call: TRBJ1-5
clone_size: once
d_call: -
cdr3_nt: TGCGCCAGCAGCCCCCTAGGCAATCAGCCCCAGCATTTT
cdr3_aa: CASSPLGNQPQHF

v_call: TRBV28
j_call: TRBJ2-7
clone_size: -
d_call: -
cdr3_nt: TGTGCCAGCAGTTTATCGGGAGGCTGGACAGGTTCTACCTACGAGCAGTACTTC
cdr3_aa: CASSLSGGWTGSTYEQYF

v_call: TRBV27
j_call: TRBJ2-7
clone_size: -
d_call: -
cdr3_nt: TGTGCCAGCAGCCAGGGCGGTGGCTCCTACGAGCAGTACTTC
cdr3_aa: CASSQGGGSYEQYF

v_call: TRBV6-5
j_call: TRBJ1-1
clone_size: -
d_call: -
cdr3_nt: TGTGCCAGCGGAGAGGTAGTGAACACTGAAGCTTTCTTT
cdr3_aa: CASGEVVNTEAFF

v_call: TRBV5-4
j_call: TRBJ1-1
clone_size: few
d_call: -
cdr3_nt: TGTGCCAGCAGCTTCTACAGGGTCAGTGGGGAAGCTTTCTTT
cdr3_aa: CASSFYRVSGEAFF

v_call: TRBV6-6
j_call: TRBJ1-5
clone_size: -
d_call: -
cdr3_nt: TGTGCCAGCAAGGAGTTTGCCAATCAGCCCCAGCATTTT
cdr3_aa: CASKEFANQPQHF

v_call: TRBV11-2
j_call: TRBJ2-7
clone_size: -
d_call: TRBD2
cdr3_nt: TGTGCCAGCAGCTTAGACCGGCTAGCGGGAGGGGGGAACGAGCAGTACTTC
cdr3_aa: CASSLDRLAGGGNEQYF

v_call: TRBV7-3
j_call: TRBJ2-7
clone_size: once
d_call: TRBD1
cdr3_nt: TGTGCCAGCAGCCACAAGACAGGGGACGAGCAGTACTTC
cdr3_aa: CASSHKTGDEQYF

v_call: TRBV10-3
j_call: TRBJ1-2
clone_size: -
d_call: -
cdr3_nt: TGTGCCATCAGTGAGTCGACTGTACGAGGGGCTCTTGGCTACACCTTC
cdr3_aa: CAISESTVRGALGYTF

v_call: TRBV18
j_call: TRBJ2-1
clone_size: -
d_call: -
cdr3_nt: TGTGCCAGCTCACTCCTCCGTGTACAGGGATCCTACAATGAGCAGTTCTTC
cdr3_aa: CASSLLRVQGSYNEQFF

v_call: TRBV5-1
j_call: TRBJ2-5
clone_size: -
d_call: TRBD2
cdr3_nt: TGCGCCAGCAGGGTACTAGCGGGGGCCCGAGAGACCCAGTACTTC
cdr3_aa: CASRVLAGARETQYF

v_call: TRBV5-1
j_call: TRBJ1-1
clone_size: -
d_call: TRBD1
cdr3_nt: TGCGCCAGCAGCTTACTAACAGGGGTGGGTACTGAAGCTTTCTTT
cdr3_aa: CASSLLTGVGTEAFF

v_call: TRBV9
j_call: TRBJ2-5
clone_size: once
d_call: TRBD2
cdr3_nt: TGTGCCAGCAGCATGGGACTAGCGGGCTTCCAAGAGACCCAGTACTTC
cdr3_aa: CASSMGLAGFQETQYF

v_call: TRBV7-2
j_call: TRBJ2-3
clone_size: -
d_call: -
cdr3_nt: TGTGCCAGCAGCTTAGATGTATCCAGGGCTGGCATGGATACGCAGTATTTT
cdr3_aa: CASSLDVSRAGMDTQYF

v_call: TRBV4-2
j_call: TRBJ2-7
clone_size: -
d_call: -
cdr3_nt: TGTGCCAGCAGCCCTGGGGGCAGCTCCTACGAGCAGTACTTC
cdr3_aa: CASSPGGSSYEQYF

v_call: TRBV5-4
j_call: TRBJ1-3
clone_size: -
d_call: -
cdr3_nt: TGTGCCAGCAGCCATACCGACGGATATGGAAACACCATATATTTT
cdr3_aa: CASSHTDGYGNTIYF

v_call: TRBV18
j_call: TRBJ2-2
clone_size: -
d_call: -
cdr3_nt: TGTGCCAGCTCACCTAATACTCCCCGGAGCACCGGGGAGCTGTTTTTT
cdr3_aa: CASSPNTPRSTGELFF

v_call: TRBV25-1
j_call: TRBJ2-5
clone_size: -
d_call: -
cdr3_nt: TGTGCCAGCAGTGAATCCGGGCAGGGGGGTGAGACCCAGTACTTC
cdr3_aa: CASSESGQGGETQYF